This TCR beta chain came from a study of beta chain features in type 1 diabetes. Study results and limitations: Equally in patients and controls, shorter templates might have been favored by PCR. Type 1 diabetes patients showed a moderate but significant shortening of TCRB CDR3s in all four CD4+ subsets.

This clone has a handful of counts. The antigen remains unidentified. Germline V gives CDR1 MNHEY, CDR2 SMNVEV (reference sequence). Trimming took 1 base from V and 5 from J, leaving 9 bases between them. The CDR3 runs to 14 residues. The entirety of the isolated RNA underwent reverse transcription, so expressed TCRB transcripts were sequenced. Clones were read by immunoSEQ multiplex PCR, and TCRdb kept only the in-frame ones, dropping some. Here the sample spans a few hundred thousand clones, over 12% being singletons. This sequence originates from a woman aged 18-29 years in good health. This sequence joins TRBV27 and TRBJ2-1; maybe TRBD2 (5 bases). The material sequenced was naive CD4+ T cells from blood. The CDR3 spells CASSLLEGNNEQFF. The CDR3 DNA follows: TGTGCCAGCAGTTTATTAGAGGGCAACAATGAGCAGTTCTTC.